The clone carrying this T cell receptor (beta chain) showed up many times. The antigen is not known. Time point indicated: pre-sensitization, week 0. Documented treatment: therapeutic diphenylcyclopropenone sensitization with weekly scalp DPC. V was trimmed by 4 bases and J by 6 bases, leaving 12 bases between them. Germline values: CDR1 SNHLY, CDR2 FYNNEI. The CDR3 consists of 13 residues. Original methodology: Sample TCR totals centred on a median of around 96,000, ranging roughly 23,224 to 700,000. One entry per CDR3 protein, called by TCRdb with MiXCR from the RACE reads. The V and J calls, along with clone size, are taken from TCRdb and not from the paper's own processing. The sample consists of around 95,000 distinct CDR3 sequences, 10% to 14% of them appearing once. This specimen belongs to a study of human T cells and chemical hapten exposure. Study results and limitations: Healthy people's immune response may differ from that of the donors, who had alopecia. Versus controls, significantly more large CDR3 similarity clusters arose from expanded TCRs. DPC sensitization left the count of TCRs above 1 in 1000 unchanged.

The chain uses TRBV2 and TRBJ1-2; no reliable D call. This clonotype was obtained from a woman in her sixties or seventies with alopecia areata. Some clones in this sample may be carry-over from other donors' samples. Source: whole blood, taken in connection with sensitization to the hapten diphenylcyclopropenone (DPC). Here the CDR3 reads CASSGRKGNGYTF. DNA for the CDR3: TGTGCCAGCAGTGGACGAAAAGGGAATGGCTACACCTTC. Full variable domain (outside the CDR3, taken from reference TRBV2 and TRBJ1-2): EPEVTQTPSHQVTQMGQEVILRCVPISNHLYFYWYRQILGQKVEFLVSFYNNEISEKSEIFDDQFSVERPDGSNFTLKIRSTKLEDSAMYFCASSGRKGNGYTFGSGTRLTVV.